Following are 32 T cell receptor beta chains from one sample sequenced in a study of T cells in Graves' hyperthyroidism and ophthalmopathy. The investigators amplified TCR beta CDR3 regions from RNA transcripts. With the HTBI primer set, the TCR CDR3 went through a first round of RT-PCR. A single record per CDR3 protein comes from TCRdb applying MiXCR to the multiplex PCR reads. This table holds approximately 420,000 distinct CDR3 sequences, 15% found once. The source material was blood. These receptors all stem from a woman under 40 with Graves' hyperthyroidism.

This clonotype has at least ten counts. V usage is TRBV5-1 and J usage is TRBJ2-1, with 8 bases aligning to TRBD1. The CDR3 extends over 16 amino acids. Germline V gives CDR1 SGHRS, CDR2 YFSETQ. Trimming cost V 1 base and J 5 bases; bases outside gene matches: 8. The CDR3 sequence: CASSLTPGQGNNEQFF. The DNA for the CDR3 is TGCGCCAGCAGCTTGACTCCCGGACAGGGTAACAATGAGCAGTTCTTC.

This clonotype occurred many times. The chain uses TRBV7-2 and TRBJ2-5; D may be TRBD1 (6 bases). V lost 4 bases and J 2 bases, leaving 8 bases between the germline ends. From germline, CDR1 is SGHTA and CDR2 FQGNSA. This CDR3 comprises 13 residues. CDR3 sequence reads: CASSYRVQETQYF. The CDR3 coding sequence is TGTGCCAGCAGCTACAGGGTTCAAGAGACCCAGTACTTC.

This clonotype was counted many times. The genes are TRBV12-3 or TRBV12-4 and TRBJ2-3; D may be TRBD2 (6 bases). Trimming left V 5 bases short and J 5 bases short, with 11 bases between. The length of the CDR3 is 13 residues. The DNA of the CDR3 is TGTGCCAGCAGTCGGGCCGGGAGAGATACGCAGTATTTT. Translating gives CASSRAGRDTQYF.

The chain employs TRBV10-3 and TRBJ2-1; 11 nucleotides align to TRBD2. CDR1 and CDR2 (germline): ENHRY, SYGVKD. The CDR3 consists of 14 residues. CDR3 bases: TGTGTCGTATCCCCTAGCGGGAGGAGGAATGAGCAGTTCTTC. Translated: CVVSPSGRRNEQFF.

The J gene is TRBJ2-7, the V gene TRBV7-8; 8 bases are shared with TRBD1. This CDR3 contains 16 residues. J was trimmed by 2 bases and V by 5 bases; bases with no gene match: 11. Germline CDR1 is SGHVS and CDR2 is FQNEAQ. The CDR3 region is CASSPRQGLAPYEQYF. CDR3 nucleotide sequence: TGTGCCAGCAGCCCACGACAGGGGCTAGCCCCCTACGAGCAGTACTTC.

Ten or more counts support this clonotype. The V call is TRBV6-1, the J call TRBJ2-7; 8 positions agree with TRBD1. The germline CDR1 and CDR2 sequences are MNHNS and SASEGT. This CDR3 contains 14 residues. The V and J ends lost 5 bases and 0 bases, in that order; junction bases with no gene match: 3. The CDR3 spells CASSTGGSSYEQYF. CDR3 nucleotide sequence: TGTGCCAGCAGTACAGGGGGGAGCTCCTACGAGCAGTACTTC.

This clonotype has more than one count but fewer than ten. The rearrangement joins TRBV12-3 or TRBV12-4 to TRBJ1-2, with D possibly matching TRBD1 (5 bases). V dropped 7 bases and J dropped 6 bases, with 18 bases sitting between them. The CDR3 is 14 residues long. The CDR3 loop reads CASTNFRVRDGYTF. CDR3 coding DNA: TGTGCCAGCACAAACTTCAGGGTGAGAGATGGCTACACCTTC.

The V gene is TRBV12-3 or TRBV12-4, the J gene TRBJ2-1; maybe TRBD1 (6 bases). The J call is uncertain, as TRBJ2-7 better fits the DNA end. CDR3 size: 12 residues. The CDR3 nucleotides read TGTGCCAGCAGTTTACGGGACAATGAGCAGTACTTC. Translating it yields CASSLRDNEQYF.

DNA for the CDR3: TGCAGTGCACCGCCGGGACAGGGAACCGGGGCTTTCTTT. Translating gives CSAPPGQGTGAFF. V is TRBV20-1 and J is TRBJ1-1, with TRBD1 identical over 9 bases. Germline V gives CDR1 DFQATT, CDR2 SNEGSKA (reference sequence). The V gene end was trimmed by 6 bases and the J gene end by 11 bases; junction bases not matched to a gene: 13. The length of the CDR3 is 13 residues.

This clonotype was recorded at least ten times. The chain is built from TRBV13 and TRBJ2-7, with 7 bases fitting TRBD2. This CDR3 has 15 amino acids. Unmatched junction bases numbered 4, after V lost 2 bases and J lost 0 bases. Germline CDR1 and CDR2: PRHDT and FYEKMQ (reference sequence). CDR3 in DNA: TGTGCCAGCAGCTTACAGCGGGGCGACTCCTACGAGCAGTACTTC. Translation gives CASSLQRGDSYEQYF.

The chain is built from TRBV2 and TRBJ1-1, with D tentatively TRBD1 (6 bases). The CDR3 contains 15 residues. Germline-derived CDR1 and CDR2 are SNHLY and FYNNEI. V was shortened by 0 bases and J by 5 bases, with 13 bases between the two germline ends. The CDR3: CASSEAGAGRTEAFF. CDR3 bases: TGTGCCAGCAGTGAAGCGGGGGCAGGGAGGACTGAAGCTTTCTTT.

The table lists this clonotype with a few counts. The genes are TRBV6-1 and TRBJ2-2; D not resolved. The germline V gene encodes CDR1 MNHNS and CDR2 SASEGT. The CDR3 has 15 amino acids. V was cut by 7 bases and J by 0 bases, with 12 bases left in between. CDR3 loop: CASKRAAANTGELFF. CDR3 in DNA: TGTGCCAGCAAAAGGGCAGCAGCGAACACCGGGGAGCTGTTTTTT.

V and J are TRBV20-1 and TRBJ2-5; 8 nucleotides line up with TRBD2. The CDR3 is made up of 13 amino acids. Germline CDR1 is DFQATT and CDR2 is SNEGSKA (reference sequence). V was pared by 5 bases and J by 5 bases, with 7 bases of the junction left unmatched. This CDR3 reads CSAASGSEETQYF. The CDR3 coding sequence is TGCAGTGCTGCAAGCGGGAGTGAGGAGACCCAGTACTTC.

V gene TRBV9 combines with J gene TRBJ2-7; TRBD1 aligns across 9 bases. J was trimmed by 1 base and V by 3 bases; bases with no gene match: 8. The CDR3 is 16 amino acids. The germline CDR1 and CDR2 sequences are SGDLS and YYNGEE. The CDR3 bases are TGTGCCAGCAGCGCGGACAGCGGGACAGGGTCCTACGAGCAGTACTTC. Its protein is CASSADSGTGSYEQYF.

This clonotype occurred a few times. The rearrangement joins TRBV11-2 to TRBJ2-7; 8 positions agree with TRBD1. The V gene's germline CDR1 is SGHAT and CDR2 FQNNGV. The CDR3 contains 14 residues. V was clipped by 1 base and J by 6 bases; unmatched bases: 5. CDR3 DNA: TGTGCCAGCAGCTTAGTTGAGACAGGGGTCGAGCAGTACTTC. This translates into CASSLVETGVEQYF.

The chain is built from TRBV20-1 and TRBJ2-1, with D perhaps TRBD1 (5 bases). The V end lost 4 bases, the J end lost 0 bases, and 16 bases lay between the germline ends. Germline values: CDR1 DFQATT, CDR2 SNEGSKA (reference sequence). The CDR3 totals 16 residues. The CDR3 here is CSATTGIQSSYNEQFF. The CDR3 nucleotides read TGCAGTGCTACCACAGGCATCCAAAGCTCCTACAATGAGCAGTTCTTC.

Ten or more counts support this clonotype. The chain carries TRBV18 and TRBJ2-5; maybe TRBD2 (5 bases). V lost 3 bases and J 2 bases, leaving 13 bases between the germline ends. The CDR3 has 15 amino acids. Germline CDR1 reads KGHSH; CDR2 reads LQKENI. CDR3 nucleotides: TGTGCCAGCTCACCTGAGGGCCTAATGCAAGAGACCCAGTACTTC. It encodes CASSPEGLMQETQYF. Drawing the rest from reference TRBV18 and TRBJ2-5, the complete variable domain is NAGVMQNPRHLVRRRGQEARLRCSPMKGHSHVYWYRQLPEEGLKFMVYLQKENIIDESGMPKERFSAEFPKEGPSILRIQQVVRGDSAAYFCASSPEGLMQETQYFGPGTRLLVL.

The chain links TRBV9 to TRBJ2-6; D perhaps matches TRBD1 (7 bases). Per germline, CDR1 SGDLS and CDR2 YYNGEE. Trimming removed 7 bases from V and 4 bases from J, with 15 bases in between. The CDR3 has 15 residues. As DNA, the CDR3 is TGTGCCAGCGCAGGAGGGGGCTTCGGGGCCAACGTCCTGACTTTC. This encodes CASAGGGFGANVLTF.

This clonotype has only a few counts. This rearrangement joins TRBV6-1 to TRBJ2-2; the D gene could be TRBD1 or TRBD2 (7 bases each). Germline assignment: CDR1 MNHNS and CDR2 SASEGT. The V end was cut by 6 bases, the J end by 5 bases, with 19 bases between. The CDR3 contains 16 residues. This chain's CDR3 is CASRTTGSGGTGELFF. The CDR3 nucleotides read TGTGCCAGCAGAACGACAGGGTCCGGGGGGACCGGGGAGCTGTTTTTT.

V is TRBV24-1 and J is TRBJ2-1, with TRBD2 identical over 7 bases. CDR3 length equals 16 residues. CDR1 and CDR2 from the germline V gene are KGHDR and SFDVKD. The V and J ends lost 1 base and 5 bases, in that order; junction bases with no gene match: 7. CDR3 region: CATSDFAPAGNNEQFF. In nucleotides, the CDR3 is TGTGCCACCAGTGATTTCGCACCAGCGGGAAACAATGAGCAGTTCTTC.

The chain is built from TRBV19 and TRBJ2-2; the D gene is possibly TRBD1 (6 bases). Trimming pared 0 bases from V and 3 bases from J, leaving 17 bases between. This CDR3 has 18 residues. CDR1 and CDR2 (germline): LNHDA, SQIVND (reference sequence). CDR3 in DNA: TGTGCCAGTAGTATAGATCGGACAGCCCGTTTAGACACCGGGGAGCTGTTTTTT. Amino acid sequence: CASSIDRTARLDTGELFF.

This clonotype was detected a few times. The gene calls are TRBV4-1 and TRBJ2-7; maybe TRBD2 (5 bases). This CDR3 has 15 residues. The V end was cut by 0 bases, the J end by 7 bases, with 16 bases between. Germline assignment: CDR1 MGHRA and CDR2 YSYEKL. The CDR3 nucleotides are TGCGCCAGCAGCCAAGATCTAGGAGGACGGCTAGAGCAGTACTTC. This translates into CASSQDLGGRLEQYF.

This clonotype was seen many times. CDR3 in DNA: TGTGCCAGCAGTTTTGAGGATACGCAGTATTTT. It encodes CASSFEDTQYF. V usage is TRBV12-3 or TRBV12-4 and J usage is TRBJ2-3, with unresolved D. Trimming left V 3 bases short and J 6 bases short, with 4 bases between. The CDR3 has 11 residues.

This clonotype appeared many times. The DNA for the CDR3 is TGTGCCAGCAGTGAAGTATATGGGGAGACTGAAGCTTTCTTT. It encodes CASSEVYGETEAFF. The V gene is TRBV6-1, the J gene TRBJ1-1; D unclear. Trimming took 1 base from V and 5 from J, leaving 11 bases between them. The germline V gene encodes CDR1 MNHNS and CDR2 SASEGT. CDR3 length: 14 residues.

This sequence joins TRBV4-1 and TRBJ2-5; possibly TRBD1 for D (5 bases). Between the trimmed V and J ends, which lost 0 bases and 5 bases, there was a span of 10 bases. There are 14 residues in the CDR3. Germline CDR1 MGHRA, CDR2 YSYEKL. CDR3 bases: TGCGCCAGCAGCCAAGAGCCAGGGATTGAGACCCAGTACTTC. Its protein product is CASSQEPGIETQYF.

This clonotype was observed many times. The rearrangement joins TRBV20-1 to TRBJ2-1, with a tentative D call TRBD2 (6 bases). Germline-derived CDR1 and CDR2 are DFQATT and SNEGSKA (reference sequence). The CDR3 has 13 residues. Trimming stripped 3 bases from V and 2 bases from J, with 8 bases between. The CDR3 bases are TGCAGTGCTAGGGGCGGGACCTACAATGAGCAGTTCTTC. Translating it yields CSARGGTYNEQFF.

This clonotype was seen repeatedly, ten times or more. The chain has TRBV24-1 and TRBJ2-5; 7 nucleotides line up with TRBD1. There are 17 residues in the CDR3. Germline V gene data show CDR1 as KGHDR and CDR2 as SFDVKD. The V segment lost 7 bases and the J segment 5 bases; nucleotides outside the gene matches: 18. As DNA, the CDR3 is TGTGCCACCAGCAGTCCCGGCCTGACACAGGGGCGGGAGACCCAGTACTTC. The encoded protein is CATSSPGLTQGRETQYF.

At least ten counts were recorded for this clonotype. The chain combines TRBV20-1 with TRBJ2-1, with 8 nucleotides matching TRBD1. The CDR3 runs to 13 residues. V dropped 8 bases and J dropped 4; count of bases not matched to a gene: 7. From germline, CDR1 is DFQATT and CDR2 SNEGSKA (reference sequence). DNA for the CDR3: TGCAGTTTCGGCCGGACAGGGTACAATGAGCAGTTCTTC. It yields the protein CSFGRTGYNEQFF.

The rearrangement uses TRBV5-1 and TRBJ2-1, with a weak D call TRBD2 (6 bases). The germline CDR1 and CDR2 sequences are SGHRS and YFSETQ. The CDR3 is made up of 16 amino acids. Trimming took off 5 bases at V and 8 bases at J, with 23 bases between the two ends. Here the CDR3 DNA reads TGCGCCAGCAGAACGGGAGAGGGCATTTGGGCGGATGAGCAGTTCTTC. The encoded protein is CASRTGEGIWADEQFF. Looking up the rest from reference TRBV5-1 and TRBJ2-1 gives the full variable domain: KAGVTQTPRYLIKTRGQQVTLSCSPISGHRSVSWYQQTPGQGLQFLFEYFSETQRNKGNFPGRFSGRQFSNSRSEMNVSTLELGDSALYLCASRTGEGIWADEQFFGPGTRLTVL.

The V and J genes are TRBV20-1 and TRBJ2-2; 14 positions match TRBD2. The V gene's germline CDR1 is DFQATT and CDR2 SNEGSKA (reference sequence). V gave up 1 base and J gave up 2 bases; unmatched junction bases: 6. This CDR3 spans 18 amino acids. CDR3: CSARAGTSGRLNTGELFF. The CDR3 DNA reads TGCAGTGCTAGAGCGGGGACTAGCGGGAGATTAAACACCGGGGAGCTGTTTTTT.

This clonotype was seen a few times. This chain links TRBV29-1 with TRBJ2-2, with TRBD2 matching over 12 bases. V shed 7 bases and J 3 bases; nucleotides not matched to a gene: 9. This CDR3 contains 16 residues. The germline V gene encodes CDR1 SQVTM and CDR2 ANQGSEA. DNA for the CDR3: TGCAGCGCAGAGGGGCTAGCGGGAGGGCACACCGGGGAGCTGTTTTTT. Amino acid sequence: CSAEGLAGGHTGELFF.

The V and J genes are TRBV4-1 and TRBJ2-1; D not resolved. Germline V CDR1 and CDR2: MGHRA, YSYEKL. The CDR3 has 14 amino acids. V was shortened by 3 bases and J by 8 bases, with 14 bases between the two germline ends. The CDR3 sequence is CASSQFQAAYEQFF. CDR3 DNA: TGCGCCAGCAGCCAGTTTCAGGCAGCCTATGAGCAGTTCTTC.